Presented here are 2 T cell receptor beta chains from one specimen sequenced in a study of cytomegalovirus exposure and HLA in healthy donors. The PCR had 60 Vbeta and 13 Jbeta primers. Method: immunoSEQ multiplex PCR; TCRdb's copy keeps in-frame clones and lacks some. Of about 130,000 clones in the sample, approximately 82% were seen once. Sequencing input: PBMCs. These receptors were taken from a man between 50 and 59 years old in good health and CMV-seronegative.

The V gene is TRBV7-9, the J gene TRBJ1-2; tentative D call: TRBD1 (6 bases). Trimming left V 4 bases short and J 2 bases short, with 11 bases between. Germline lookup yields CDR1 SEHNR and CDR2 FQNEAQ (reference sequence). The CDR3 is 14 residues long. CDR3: CASSYVGTNYGYTF. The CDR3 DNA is TGTGCCAGCAGCTATGTCGGGACAAACTATGGCTACACCTTC.

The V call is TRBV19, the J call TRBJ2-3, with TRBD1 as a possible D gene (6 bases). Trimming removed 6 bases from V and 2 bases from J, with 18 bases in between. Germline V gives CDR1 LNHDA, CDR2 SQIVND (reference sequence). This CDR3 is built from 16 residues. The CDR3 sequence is CASSRTIGGLTDTQYF. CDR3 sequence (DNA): TGTGCCAGTAGCCGCACGATTGGGGGCCTCACAGATACGCAGTATTTT.